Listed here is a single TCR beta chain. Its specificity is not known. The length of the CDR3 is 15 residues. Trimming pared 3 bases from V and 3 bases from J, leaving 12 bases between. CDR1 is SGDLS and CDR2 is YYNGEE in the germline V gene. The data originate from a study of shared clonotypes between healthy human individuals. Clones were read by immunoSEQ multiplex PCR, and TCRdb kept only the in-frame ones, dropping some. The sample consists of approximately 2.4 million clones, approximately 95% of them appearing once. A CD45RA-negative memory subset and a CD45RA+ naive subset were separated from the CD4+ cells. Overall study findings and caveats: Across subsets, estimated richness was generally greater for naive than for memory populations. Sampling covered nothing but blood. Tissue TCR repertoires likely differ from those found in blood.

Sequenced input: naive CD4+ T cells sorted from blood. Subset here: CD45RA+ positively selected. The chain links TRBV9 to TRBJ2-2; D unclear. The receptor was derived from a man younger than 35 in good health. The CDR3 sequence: CASSAPFIDTGELFF. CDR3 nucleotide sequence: TGTGCCAGCAGCGCTCCTTTCATAGACACCGGGGAGCTGTTTTTT.